This T cell receptor beta chain was sequenced during a study of patients and donors after allogeneic stem cell transplantation. TCRdb reanalysed the RT-PCR reads using MiXCR and keeps one entry per CDR3 protein. The repertoire holds about 230,000 distinct CDR3 sequences, roughly 14% seen once, with more than 9% in the top ten. This clonotype was counted between two and nine times. The CDR3 spans 15 residues. Germline V gene sequence: CDR1 SGHRS, CDR2 YFSETQ. Trimming left V 0 bases short and J 4 bases short, with 11 bases between. Sequencing was performed on blood, either unsorted or a sorted T cell fraction (not recorded which). The chain uses TRBV5-1 and TRBJ2-1; no firm D call. The origin of this receptor is a human donor who was either an allogeneic HSCT recipient or a stem cell or donor lymphocyte infusion donor (not recorded which). It is not recorded whose cells these are; they may come from a transplant donor. For the CDR3, the DNA is TGCGCCAGCAGCTTGGCGGCAGGTCGGTACAATGAGCAGTTCTTC. As protein: CASSLAAGRYNEQFF.